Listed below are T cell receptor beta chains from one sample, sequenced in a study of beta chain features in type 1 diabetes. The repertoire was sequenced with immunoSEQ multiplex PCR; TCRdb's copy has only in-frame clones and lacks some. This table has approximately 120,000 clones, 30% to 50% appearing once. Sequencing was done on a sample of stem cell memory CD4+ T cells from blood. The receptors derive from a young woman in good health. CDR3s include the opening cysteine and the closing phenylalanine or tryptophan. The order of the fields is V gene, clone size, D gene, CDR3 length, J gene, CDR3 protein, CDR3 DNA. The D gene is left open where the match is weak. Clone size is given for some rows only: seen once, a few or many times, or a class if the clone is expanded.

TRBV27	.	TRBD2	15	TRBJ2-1	CASRILAGAYNEQFF	TGTGCCAGCAGAATCCTAGCGGGAGCCTACAATGAGCAGTTCTTC
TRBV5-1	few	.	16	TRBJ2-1	CASSLAWGGAENEQFF	TGCGCCAGCAGCTTGGCTTGGGGGGGCGCTGAGAATGAGCAGTTCTTC
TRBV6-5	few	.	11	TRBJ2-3	CASSYSYKQYF	TGTGCCAGCAGTTACTCGTATAAGCAGTATTTT
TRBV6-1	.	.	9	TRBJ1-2	CASVPGAFF	TGTGCCAGCGTTCCCGGTGCCTTCTTC
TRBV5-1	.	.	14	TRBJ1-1	CASSGYRGSTEAFF	TGCGCCAGCAGCGGATACCGAGGGAGCACTGAAGCTTTCTTT
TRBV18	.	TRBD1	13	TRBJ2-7	CASSPGQGDEQYF	TGTGCCAGCTCACCTGGACAGGGAGACGAGCAGTACTTC
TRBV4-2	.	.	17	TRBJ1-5	CASSQGSAGIANQPQHF	TGTGCCAGCAGCCAAGGTAGCGCGGGGATTGCCAATCAGCCCCAGCATTTT
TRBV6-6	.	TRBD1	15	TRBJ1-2	CASSSGQGGIYGYTF	TGTGCCAGCAGTAGTGGGCAGGGGGGAATCTATGGCTACACCTTC
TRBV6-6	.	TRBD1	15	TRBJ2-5	CASSYPGTAQETQYF	TGTGCCAGCAGTTACCCGGGGACAGCACAAGAGACCCAGTACTTC
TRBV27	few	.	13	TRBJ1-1	CASSSQGYTEAFF	TGTGCCAGCAGTTCCCAGGGTTACACTGAAGCTTTCTTT
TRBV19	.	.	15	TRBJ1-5	CASSTSLGEFQPQHF	TGTGCCAGTAGTACCTCACTCGGGGAGTTTCAGCCCCAGCATTTT
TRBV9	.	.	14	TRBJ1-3	CASSRQYSGNTIYF	TGTGCCAGCAGCCGACAGTACTCTGGAAACACCATATATTTT
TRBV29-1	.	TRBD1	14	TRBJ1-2	CSVEDRGQGHGYTF	TGCAGCGTTGAAGACCGCGGACAGGGGCATGGCTACACCTTC
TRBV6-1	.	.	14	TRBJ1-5	CASSDILDNQPQHF	TGTGCCAGCAGTGACATCTTAGACAATCAGCCCCAGCATTTT
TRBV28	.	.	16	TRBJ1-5	CASRESYSDSNQPQHF	TGTGCCAGCAGAGAAAGCTACAGTGATAGCAATCAGCCCCAGCATTTT
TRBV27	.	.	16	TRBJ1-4	CASSLLSKTTNEKLFF	TGTGCCAGCAGTTTATTGAGTAAAACAACTAATGAAAAACTGTTTTTT
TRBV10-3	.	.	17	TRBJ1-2	CAISEPPGGQRPYGYTF	TGTGCCATCAGTGAGCCGCCAGGAGGACAGAGGCCTTATGGCTACACCTTC
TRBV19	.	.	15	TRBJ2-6	CASEPDAPGANVLTF	TGTGCTAGCGAACCCGACGCCCCTGGGGCCAACGTCCTGACTTTC
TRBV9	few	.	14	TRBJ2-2	CASSVSRGTGELFF	TGTGCCAGCAGCGTAAGCAGGGGCACCGGGGAGCTGTTTTTT
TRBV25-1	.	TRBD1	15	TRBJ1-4	CASSPLAGTGEKLFF	TGTGCCAGCAGTCCTCTAGCCGGGACAGGCGAAAAACTGTTTTTT
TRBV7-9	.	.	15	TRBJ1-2	CASSLTNRDNYGYTF	TGTGCCAGCAGCTTAACCAACAGGGATAACTATGGCTACACCTTC
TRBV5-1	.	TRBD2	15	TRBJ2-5	CASREAGESQETQYF	TGCGCCAGCAGGGAGGCGGGGGAGAGCCAAGAGACCCAGTACTTC
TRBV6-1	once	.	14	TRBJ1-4	CASSDQSTNEKLFF	TGTGCCAGCAGTGACCAGTCAACTAATGAAAAACTGTTTTTT
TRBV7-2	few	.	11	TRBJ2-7	CAYDLVGEQYF	TGTGCCTATGATCTAGTTGGGGAGCAGTACTTC
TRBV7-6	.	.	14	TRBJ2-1	CASSLGLSYNEQFF	TGTGCCAGCAGCTTGGGCCTTTCCTACAATGAGCAGTTCTTC